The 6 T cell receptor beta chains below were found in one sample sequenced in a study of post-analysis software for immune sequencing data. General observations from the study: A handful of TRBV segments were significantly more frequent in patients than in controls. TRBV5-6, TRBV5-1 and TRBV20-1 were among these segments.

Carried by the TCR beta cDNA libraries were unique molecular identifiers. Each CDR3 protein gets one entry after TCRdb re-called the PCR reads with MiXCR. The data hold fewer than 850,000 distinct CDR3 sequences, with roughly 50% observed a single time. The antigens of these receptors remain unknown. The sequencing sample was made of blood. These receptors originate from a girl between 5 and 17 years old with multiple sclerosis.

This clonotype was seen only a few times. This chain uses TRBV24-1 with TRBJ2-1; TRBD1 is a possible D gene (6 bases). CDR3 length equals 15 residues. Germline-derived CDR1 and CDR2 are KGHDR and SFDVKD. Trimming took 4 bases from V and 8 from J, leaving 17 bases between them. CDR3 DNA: TGTGCCACCAGTGAAATTGTACAGGGAAGGGATGAGCAGTTCTTC. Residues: CATSEIVQGRDEQFF.

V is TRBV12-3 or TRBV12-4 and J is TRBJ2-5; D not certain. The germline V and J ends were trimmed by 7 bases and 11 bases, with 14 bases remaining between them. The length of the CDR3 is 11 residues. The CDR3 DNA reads TGTGCCAGCACGGTGGGTGCGGAGCAGTACTTC. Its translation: CASTVGAEQYF.

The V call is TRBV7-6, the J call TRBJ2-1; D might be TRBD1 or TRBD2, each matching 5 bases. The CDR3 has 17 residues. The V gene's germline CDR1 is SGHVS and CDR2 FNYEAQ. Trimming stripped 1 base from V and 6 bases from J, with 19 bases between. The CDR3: CASSLVSGTPIPNEQFF. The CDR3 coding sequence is TGTGCCAGCAGCTTAGTGTCCGGGACCCCAATCCCCAATGAGCAGTTCTTC. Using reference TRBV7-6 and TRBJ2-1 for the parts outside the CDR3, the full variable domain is GAGVSQSPRYKVTKRGQDVALRCDPISGHVSLYWYRQALGQGPEFLTYFNYEAQQDKSGLPNDRFSAERPEGSISTLTIQRTEQRDSAMYRCASSLVSGTPIPNEQFFGPGTRLTVL.

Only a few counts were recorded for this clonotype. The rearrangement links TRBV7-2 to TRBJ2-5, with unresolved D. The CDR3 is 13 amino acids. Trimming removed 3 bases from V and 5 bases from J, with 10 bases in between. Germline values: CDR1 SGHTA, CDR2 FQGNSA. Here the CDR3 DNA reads TGTGCCAGCAGCTTTGCTAGAGATGAGACCCAGTACTTC. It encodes CASSFARDETQYF.

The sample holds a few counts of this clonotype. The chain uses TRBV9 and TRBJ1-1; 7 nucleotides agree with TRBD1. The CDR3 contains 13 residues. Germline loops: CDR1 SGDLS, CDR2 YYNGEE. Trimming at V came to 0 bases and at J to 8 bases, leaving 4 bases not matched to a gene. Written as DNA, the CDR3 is TGTGCCAGCAGCGTAGACGGGACAGCCGAAGCTTTCTTT. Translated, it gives CASSVDGTAEAFF.

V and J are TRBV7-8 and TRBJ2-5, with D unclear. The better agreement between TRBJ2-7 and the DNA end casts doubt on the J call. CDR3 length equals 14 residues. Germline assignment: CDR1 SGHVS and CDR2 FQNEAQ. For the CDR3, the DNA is TGTGCCAGCAGCTTAGCAGGATCTTCCCGCGAGCAGTACTTC. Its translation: CASSLAGSSREQYF.